This TCR beta chain came from a study of radiotherapy plus CTLA-4 blockade in lung cancer (dated by TCRdb to the late 2010s). For context, the study as a whole: Objective responses were observed in around 20% of enrolled patients, and disease control was achieved in 31%. The research as a whole found: After treatment with radiotherapy and ipilimumab, TCR clones that came from tumors expanded in the peripheral blood. Increased serum interferon-beta after radiation, together with early dynamic changes in blood T cell clones, were reported to be the strongest predictors of response.

Ends trimmed: V by 4 bases, J by 4 bases; bases unmatched to a gene: 1. The germline V gene encodes CDR1 MNHNS and CDR2 SASEGT. The cysteine opens and the phenylalanine closes a CDR3 of 13 amino acids. Only the CDR3 region is kept as DNA, spanning 39 bases read in frame from base 1. Remarks on this clone: Its specific antigen is unknown. The input lacks base qualities; no much larger clone sits a single base away.

In this study, focal radiation therapy paired with CTLA-4 blockade (ipilimumab) was tested in patients who had chemo-refractory metastatic non-small-cell lung cancer. Library preparation was by the immunoSEQ multiplex PCR assay. Entries here come from immuneACCESS through TCRdb and include only in-frame sequences with V and J called. Some clones fail to appear in such tables; in the studies checked, an unresolved V gene covers under half of the shortfall, and the cause of the remainder is unknown. The sample contains about 83,000 clones, 60% to 85% of them found a single time. Together, the top ten hold 3% to 4.5% of the sample.

This specimen was peripheral blood, taken from a patient treated with radiotherapy plus ipilimumab. This TCR derives from a human donor with non-small cell lung cancer who had a partial response to radiotherapy plus ipilimumab. Some clones in this sample may be carry-over from other donors' samples. The chain links TRBV6-1 with TRBJ1-5; 7 bases in between match TRBD1. The DNA sequence is TGTGCCAGCAGTGGGACAGGTAATCAGCCCCAGCATTTT. Translated, this is CASSGTGNQPQHF.